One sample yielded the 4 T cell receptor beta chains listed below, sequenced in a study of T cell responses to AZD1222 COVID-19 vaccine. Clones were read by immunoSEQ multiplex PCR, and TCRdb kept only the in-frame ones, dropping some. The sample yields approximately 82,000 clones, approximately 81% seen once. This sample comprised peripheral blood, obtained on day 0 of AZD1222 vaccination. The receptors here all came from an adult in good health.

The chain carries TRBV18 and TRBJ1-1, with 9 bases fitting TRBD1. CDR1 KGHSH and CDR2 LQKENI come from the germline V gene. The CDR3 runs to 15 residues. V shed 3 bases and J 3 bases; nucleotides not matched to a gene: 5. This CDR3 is CASSPTGGQDTEAFF. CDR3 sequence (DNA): TGTGCCAGCTCACCGACAGGGGGTCAGGACACTGAAGCTTTCTTT.

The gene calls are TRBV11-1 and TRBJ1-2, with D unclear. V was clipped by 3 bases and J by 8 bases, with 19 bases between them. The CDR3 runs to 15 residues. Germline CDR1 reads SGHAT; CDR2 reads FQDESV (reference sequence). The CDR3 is CASSLRQAGDSGYTF. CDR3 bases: TGTGCCAGCAGCTTGCGGCAGGCCGGTGATAGCGGCTACACCTTC.

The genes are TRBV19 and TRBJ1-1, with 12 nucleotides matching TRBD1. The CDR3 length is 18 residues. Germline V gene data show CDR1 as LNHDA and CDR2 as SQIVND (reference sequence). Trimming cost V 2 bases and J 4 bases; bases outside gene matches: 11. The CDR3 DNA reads TGTGCCAGTAGTATATTCCCTAGGGACAGGGGGCGCAGCACTGAAGCTTTCTTT. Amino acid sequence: CASSIFPRDRGRSTEAFF.

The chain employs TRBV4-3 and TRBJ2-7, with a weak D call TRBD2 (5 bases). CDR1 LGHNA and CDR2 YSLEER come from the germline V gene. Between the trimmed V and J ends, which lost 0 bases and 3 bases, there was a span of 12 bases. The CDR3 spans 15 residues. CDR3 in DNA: TGCGCCAGCAGCCAAGAGGCTAGCCCATTCTACGAGCAGTACTTC. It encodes CASSQEASPFYEQYF.